Shown below are 11 T cell receptor beta chains from a single sample sequenced in a study of T cell changes during pregnancy in multiple sclerosis. Here immunoSEQ multiplex PCR was the method, and the copy in TCRdb shows in-frame clones only, minus some. The table records 85,000 to 100,000 clones, 92% of them present only once. This specimen was peripheral blood, taken in the first trimester of pregnancy. These TCRs come from a female donor with multiple sclerosis, enrolled in a pregnancy study.

This chain uses TRBV7-9 with TRBJ1-1, with a tentative D call TRBD1 (6 bases). CDR3 length equals 13 residues. The germline V gene encodes CDR1 SEHNR and CDR2 FQNEAQ (reference sequence). Trimming cost V 5 bases and J 2 bases, with 9 bases left between them. The CDR3 DNA sequence: TGTGCCAGCAGCGCGACAGGAAACACTGAAGCTTTCTTT. It codes for CASSATGNTEAFF.

Only a few counts were recorded for this clone. The chain combines TRBV27 with TRBJ2-7; D call uncertain. The CDR3 sequence is 13 residues long. V gave up 6 bases and J gave up 2 bases, with 11 bases separating them. Germline V lookup: CDR1 MNHEY, CDR2 SMNVEV (reference sequence). In nucleotides, the CDR3 is TGTGCCAGCAGCCTGGCGGCGACCTACGAGCAGTACTTC. Amino acids: CASSLAATYEQYF.

This chain connects TRBV2 to TRBJ2-5; possibly TRBD2 for D (5 bases). This CDR3 spans 13 amino acids. CDR1 and CDR2 from the germline V gene are SNHLY and FYNNEI. V lost 8 bases and J lost 2, with 12 bases in between. CDR3 in DNA: TGTGCCAGCGGACTTCTCAATCAAGAGACCCAGTACTTC. Its protein product is CASGLLNQETQYF. The full variable domain, in which reference TRBV2 and TRBJ2-5 provide the parts outside the CDR3, is EPEVTQTPSHQVTQMGQEVILRCVPISNHLYFYWYRQILGQKVEFLVSFYNNEISEKSEIFDDQFSVERPDGSNFTLKIRSTKLEDSAMYFCASGLLNQETQYFGPGTRLLVL.

The chain couples TRBV19 to TRBJ1-2, with TRBD1 matching 7 bases. CDR3 length: 15 amino acids. J lost 5 bases, V lost 3 bases, and 9 bases had no gene match. Germline CDR1 reads LNHDA; CDR2 reads SQIVND (reference sequence). In DNA, the CDR3 is TGTGCCAGTAGTATTGAGGGAGGACAGGAGTATGGCTACACCTTC. Translated, it gives CASSIEGGQEYGYTF.

This rearrangement joins TRBV28 to TRBJ2-7, with D tentatively TRBD2 (6 bases). Trimming removed 5 bases at V and 2 bases at J, with 16 bases between. The CDR3 has 15 amino acids. Germline CDR1 reads MDHEN; CDR2 reads SYDVKM. Here the CDR3 reads CASSPRPGVAYEQYF. The CDR3 region has the DNA TGTGCCAGCAGTCCTCGACCGGGAGTGGCCTACGAGCAGTACTTC.

This clone appeared once. The chain has TRBV9 and TRBJ1-2; a weak D match, TRBD1 (5 bases). The germline gives CDR1 SGDLS, CDR2 YYNGEE. This CDR3 has 13 residues. The V end lost 2 bases, the J end lost 8 bases, and 13 bases lay between the germline ends. Here the CDR3 DNA reads TGTGCCAGCAGCGTCGGGGGATTCGACGGCTACACCTTC. The encoded protein is CASSVGGFDGYTF.

The chain uses TRBV10-3 and TRBJ2-5; no reliable D call. Germline V gives CDR1 ENHRY, CDR2 SYGVKD. The V end was cut by 2 bases, the J end by 2 bases, with 9 bases between. The CDR3 is made up of 14 amino acids. Here the CDR3 reads CAISEMGRQETQYF. As DNA, the CDR3 is TGTGCCATCAGTGAGATGGGCAGACAAGAGACCCAGTACTTC.

The chain links TRBV6-5 to TRBJ1-2, with TRBD1 matching over 8 bases. Germline V gene data show CDR1 as MNHEY and CDR2 as SVGAGI. With 4 bases clipped from V and 2 bases from J, the junction kept 9 bases outside the gene matches. The CDR3 spans 16 residues. CDR3 bases: TGTGCCAGCAGTTCCGAGACAGGGGCTGAGAACTATGGCTACACCTTC. Protein: CASSSETGAENYGYTF.

The rearrangement links TRBV7-8 to TRBJ1-1; the D gene is possibly TRBD1 (5 bases). The ends were cut back, 5 bases at V and 1 base at J, with 11 bases in the middle. The length of the CDR3 is 14 residues. Germline V gives CDR1 SGHVS, CDR2 FQNEAQ. The CDR3 protein is CASSTRGGNTEAFF. Here the CDR3 DNA reads TGTGCCAGCAGCACAAGGGGAGGGAACACTGAAGCTTTCTTT.

This clone was seen just once. The chain joins TRBV7-2 to TRBJ2-7; 9 nucleotides match TRBD1. This CDR3 has 16 residues. CDR1 and CDR2 (germline): SGHTA, FQGNSA. With V trimmed by 3 bases and J by 0 bases, 6 bases remained unmatched. In DNA form, the CDR3 reads TGTGCCAGCAGCTTTTATCTGGGACAGGGCTCCTACGAGCAGTACTTC. The encoded protein is CASSFYLGQGSYEQYF. Supplemented by reference TRBV7-2 and TRBJ2-7, the full variable domain reads GAGVSQSPSNKVTEKGKDVELRCDPISGHTALYWYRQSLGQGLEFLIYFQGNSAPDKSGLPSDRFSAERTGGSVSTLTIQRTQQEDSAVYLCASSFYLGQGSYEQYFGPGTRLTVT.

V is TRBV28 and J is TRBJ1-2; no definite D call. Trimming took off 6 bases at V and 8 bases at J, with 7 bases between the two ends. This CDR3 region has 10 residues. Germline CDR1 is MDHEN and CDR2 is SYDVKM. The CDR3 loop is CASRGSGYTF. In DNA, the CDR3 is TGTGCCAGCAGGGGGAGCGGCTACACCTTC.